This T cell receptor (beta chain) stems from a study of blood T cell repertoires in COVID-19 (dated by TCRdb to 2018 to 2021). For the wider study: Samples from collaborators originated in the United States, Italy and Spain and spanned both the acute and convalescent phases of COVID-19. The prospective study material was composed of cDNA or gDNA derived from T cells, B-cell-depleted T cells, or PBMCs. Subjects who had been exposed to COVID-19, were actively infected with it, or had recovered from it provided the deeply sampled blood TCRbeta repertoires that made up the dataset. The repertoires were made available in a free public database intended to serve as a resource for research on the immune response to SARS-CoV-2. Samples were obtained from the ongoing ImmuneRACE study (first 160 participants) and from some 1,300 subjects provided by 6 global collaborators. A de-identified subject ID, COVID-19 status, age in years and sex were almost always included in the sample metadata. Where available, HLA class I and class II types were taken from metadata supplied by the sample provider and were not determined by assay-based typing. Overall study outcomes, separate from this receptor: Clinical and demographic metadata were provided uncurated, with the amount varying by source and participant.

As concerns this clone: The clone's antigen remains unknown. No much larger clone exists at a distance of one base, and base qualities are not known.

The immunoSEQ Assay, a bias-controlled multiplex PCR, was used to amplify TCRbeta CDR3 regions from genomic DNA. From the authors' description of their analysis: Nucleated cell counts per sample were estimated from amplification of reference gene primers within the assay. To quantify the absolute abundance of each unique TCRbeta CDR3 rearrangement, sequence reads were collapsed and filtered. For each sample, productive Simpson clonality was calculated as the square root of Simpson's diversity index over productive rearrangements. Imported from immuneACCESS, the table was reduced by TCRdb to in-frame sequences with V and J called. These copies leave out some clones; in studies compared against another copy, an unresolved V gene accounts for under half, and the cause of the remainder is not known. The D gene and trimming were derived from the DNA, and the V and J assignments and clone size from that table. The sample table lists over 100,000 clones, 84% of them with a count of one. More than 20% of the sample comes from the top ten.

Each collaborating institution followed its own protocols to collect whole blood in K2EDTA tubes. Collaborator samples were shipped for TCRbeta analysis as frozen whole blood, isolated PBMCs, or DNA extracted from either sample type. Taken from cysteine to phenylalanine, the CDR3 has 15 residues. Of the read, only the CDR3 DNA is kept; its 45 bases are in frame from base 1. V has 4 bases trimmed and J has 3 bases trimmed; junction bases matching no gene number 9. CDR1 SGHRS and CDR2 YFSETQ are derived from the germline V gene. The sample comprised peripheral blood. Recombination connected TRBV5-1 to TRBJ2-7, and 8 junction bases match TRBD1. This receptor was identified in a man in his 60s with acute or convalescent COVID-19. The encoded CDR3 is CASSQTGTGFYEQYF. The nucleotide sequence is TGCGCCAGCAGCCAAACCGGGACAGGCTTCTACGAGCAGTACTTC. Supplemented by the reference TRBV5-1 and TRBJ2-7 proteins around the CDR3, the complete variable domain is KAGVTQTPRYLIKTRGQQVTLSCSPISGHRSVSWYQQTPGQGLQFLFEYFSETQRNKGNFPGRFSGRQFSNSRSEMNVSTLELGDSALYLCASSQTGTGFYEQYFGPGTRLTVT.